This paragraph reports one T cell receptor beta chain. The antigen is not known. This record belongs to a study of CD8+ T cells in alopecia areata. Study in general: Dosing with tofacitinib proceeded for 6 to 18 months, followed by 6 months off drug.

Study outcomes and limitations: Patients showed less clear TCR sequence sharing than mice, possibly partly because of HLA diversity. In lesional scalp, particularly from alopecia totalis/universalis, clonality was higher than in normal scalp.

Regarding treatment: oral pan-JAK inhibitor, 5-10 mg twice daily. Germline values: CDR1 SGHRS, CDR2 YFSETQ. The CDR3 has 16 amino acids. The V and J ends lost 4 bases and 6 bases, in that order; junction bases with no gene match: 16. cDNA reverse transcribed from extracted RNA served as the sequencing template. Clones were sequenced by immunoSEQ multiplex PCR, and TCRdb holds only the in-frame ones, with some missing. The sample includes 60,000 to 85,000 clones, approximately 30% of them seen just once. This chain connects TRBV5-1 to TRBJ2-7, with TRBD2 matching 7 bases. The sample in question was CD8+ T cells sorted from blood, obtained at week 4, from a patient treated with tofacitinib. This TCR came from a human donor with alopecia areata. CDR3 coding DNA: TGCGCCAGCAGCGCCGGCTGGTATGCCGGGGGGAGCGAGCAGTACTTC. It codes for CASSAGWYAGGSEQYF. Full variable domain (outside the CDR3, taken from reference TRBV5-1 and TRBJ2-7): KAGVTQTPRYLIKTRGQQVTLSCSPISGHRSVSWYQQTPGQGLQFLFEYFSETQRNKGNFPGRFSGRQFSNSRSEMNVSTLELGDSALYLCASSAGWYAGGSEQYFGPGTRLTVT.